This T cell receptor beta chain was captured in a study of T cell changes during pregnancy in multiple sclerosis. This clone appeared many times. TCRdb's copy holds only in-frame clones and misses some; the assay was immunoSEQ multiplex PCR. The sample holds almost 50,000 clones; about 90% are singletons and the top ten take roughly a tenth. From germline, CDR1 is SGHRS and CDR2 YFSETQ. This CDR3 contains 15 residues. V lost 3 bases, J lost 0 bases, and 10 bases lay in between. The chain employs TRBV5-1 and TRBJ1-3; maybe TRBD1 (5 bases). The sample here was CD8+ T cells from peripheral blood mononuclear cells, taken after pregnancy. The TCR comes from a female donor with multiple sclerosis, enrolled in a pregnancy study. CDR3 nucleotide sequence: TGCGCCAGCAGCTCGGACATCGTCTCTGGAAACACCATATATTTT. Translated, it gives CASSSDIVSGNTIYF.